This entry is about one TCR beta chain. These data are taken from a study of blood T cell repertoires in COVID-19. Overall study context: T cells, B-cell-depleted T cells, or PBMCs provided the cDNA or gDNA that served as material.

The CDR3 covers 16 residues. Using immunoSEQ multiplex PCR, the repertoire was profiled, and TCRdb retains in-frame clones only, with some absent. The table shows some 56,000 clones, with 80% to 90% occurring only once. The sequence was obtained from an older woman with COVID-19, enrolled during active disease. V gene TRBV1 combines with J gene TRBJ1-5; no DNA check was done on the table's D call, TRBD1. TRBV1 is recorded as a pseudogene. What was sequenced was peripheral blood. CDR3 in amino acids: CTSSKYQNRGYQPQHF. The DNA for the CDR3 is TGCACCAGCAGCAAATATCAAAACAGGGGATATCAGCCCCAGCATTTT.